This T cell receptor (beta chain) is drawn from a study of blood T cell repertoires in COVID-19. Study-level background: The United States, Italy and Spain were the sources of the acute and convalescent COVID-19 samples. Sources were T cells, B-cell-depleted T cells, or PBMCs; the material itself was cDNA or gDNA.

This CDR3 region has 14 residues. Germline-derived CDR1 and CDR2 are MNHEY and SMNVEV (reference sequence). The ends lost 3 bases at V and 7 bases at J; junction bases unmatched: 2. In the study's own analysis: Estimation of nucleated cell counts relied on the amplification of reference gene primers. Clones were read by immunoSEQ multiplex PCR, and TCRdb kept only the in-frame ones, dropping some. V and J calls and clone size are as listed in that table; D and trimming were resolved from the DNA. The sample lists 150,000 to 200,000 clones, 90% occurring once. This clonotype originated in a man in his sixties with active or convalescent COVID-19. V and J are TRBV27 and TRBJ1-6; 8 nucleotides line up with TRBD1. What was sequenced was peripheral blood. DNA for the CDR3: TGTGCCAGCAGTTTCGACAGGGGAAATTCACCCCTCCACTTT. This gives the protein CASSFDRGNSPLHF.